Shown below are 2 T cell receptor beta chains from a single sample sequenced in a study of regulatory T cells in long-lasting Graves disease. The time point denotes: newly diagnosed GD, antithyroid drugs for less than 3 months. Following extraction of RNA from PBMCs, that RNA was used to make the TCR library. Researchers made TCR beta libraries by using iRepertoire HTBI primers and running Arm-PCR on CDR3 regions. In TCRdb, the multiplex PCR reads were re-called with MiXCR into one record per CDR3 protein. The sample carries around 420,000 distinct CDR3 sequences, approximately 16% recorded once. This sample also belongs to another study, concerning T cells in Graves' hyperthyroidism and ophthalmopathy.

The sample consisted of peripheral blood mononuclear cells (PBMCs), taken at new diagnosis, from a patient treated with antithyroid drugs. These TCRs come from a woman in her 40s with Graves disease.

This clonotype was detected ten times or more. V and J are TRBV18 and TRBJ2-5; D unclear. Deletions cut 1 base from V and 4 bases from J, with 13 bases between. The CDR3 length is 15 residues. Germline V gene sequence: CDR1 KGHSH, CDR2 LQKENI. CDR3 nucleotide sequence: TGTGCCAGCTCACCACTATCAGACCGAAGAGAGACCCAGTACTTC. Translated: CASSPLSDRRETQYF.

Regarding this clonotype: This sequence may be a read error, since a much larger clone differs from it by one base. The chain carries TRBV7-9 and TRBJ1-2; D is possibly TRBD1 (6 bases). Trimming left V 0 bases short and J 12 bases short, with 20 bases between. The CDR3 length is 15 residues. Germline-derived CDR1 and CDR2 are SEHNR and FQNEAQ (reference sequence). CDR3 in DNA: TGTGCCAGCAGCTTAGCTGAGCTACTAATTGGGGGCCACACCTTC. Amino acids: CASSLAELLIGGHTF.